This is a list of T cell receptor beta chains from one sample in a study of blood T cell repertoires in COVID-19. Sequencing used immunoSEQ multiplex PCR; TCRdb keeps in-frame clones, though not all of them. The table shows some 250,000 clones, with 81% occurring only once. Sequencing was carried out using peripheral blood. The receptor source for this set is a woman older than 75 with COVID-19, enrolled during active disease. The CDR3 runs from the conserved cysteine through the conserved F or W. Fields, in order: CDR3 protein, CDR3 DNA, V gene, clone size, J gene, D gene, CDR3 length. A D gene is named only where the DNA matches it firmly. A row's size may be missing; if present it is once, few, many or a size class.

CASSTGTGGFNEQFF TGTGCCAGCTCTACCGGGACAGGGGGCTTCAATGAGCAGTTCTTC TRBV18 . TRBJ2-1 TRBD1 15
CASSGDRNYGYTF TGTGCCAGCAGCGGGGACAGGAACTATGGCTACACCTTC TRBV11-2 . TRBJ1-2 TRBD1 13
CAISPLGGDNSPLHF TGTGCCATTTCACCCCTCGGGGGAGATAATTCACCCCTCCACTTT TRBV7-9 . TRBJ1-6 . 15
CASSPPYGGQRKETQYF TGTGCCAGCAGTCCACCATATGGGGGACAGAGGAAAGAGACCCAGTACTTC TRBV28 . TRBJ2-5 TRBD1 17
CASSYGGLGTYEQYF TGTGCCAGCAGTTACGGGGGCCTAGGGACCTACGAGCAGTACTTC TRBV6-5 few TRBJ2-7 . 15
CASSPLTVRNTIYF TGTGCCAGCTCACCATTGACAGTTAGAAACACCATATATTTT TRBV18 few TRBJ1-3 . 14
CASRRLAPGDTQYF TGTGCCAGCAGGCGACTAGCTCCGGGGGATACGCAGTATTTT TRBV6-5 . TRBJ2-3 TRBD2 14
CASSMDRAYNSPLHF TGTGCCAGCAGTATGGACAGGGCGTATAATTCACCCCTCCACTTT TRBV2 . TRBJ1-6 TRBD1 15
CASSLARGLTAFF TGTGCCAGCAGTTTAGCCAGGGGGCTAACAGCTTTCTTT TRBV12-3/TRBV12-4 . TRBJ1-1 TRBD1 13
CASSLRDRGPVSTLGNEQFF TGTGCCAGCAGCCTTCGGGACAGGGGGCCCGTATCAACTCTTGGTAATGAGCAGTTCTTC TRBV5-5 . TRBJ2-1 TRBD1 20
CASSQDGGRTLGTQYF TGTGCCAGCAGCCAAGATGGCGGGAGGACGCTAGGTACGCAGTATTTT TRBV14 few TRBJ2-3 TRBD2 16
CASSPNRGFDEKLFF TGTGCCAGCTCACCCAACAGGGGCTTCGATGAAAAACTGTTTTTT TRBV18 . TRBJ1-4 TRBD1 15
CASSKTGKDYDEQYF TGTGCCAGTAGTAAAACAGGGAAAGATTACGACGAGCAGTACTTC TRBV19 . TRBJ2-7 . 15